The T cell receptor (beta chain) under discussion was sequenced for a study of cytomegalovirus exposure and HLA in healthy donors. As for this clone: Its antigen remains unidentified.

60 Vbeta and 13 Jbeta primers were used in PCR. TCRdb's copy holds only in-frame clones and misses some; the assay was immunoSEQ multiplex PCR. The table lists about 160,000 clones, 80% to 85% of them singletons, with more than 0.85% in the top ten. Germline loops: CDR1 LNHDA, CDR2 SQIVND (reference sequence). The CDR3 is made up of 15 amino acids. V dropped 4 bases and J dropped 4; count of bases not matched to a gene: 4. Study results and caveats: According to a later analysis, donors in an Asian-associated ancestry cluster reportedly had fewer N-insertions than the roughly 660-donor mean. Reported performance of the classifier showed diagnosis of cytomegalovirus status with high specificity and sensitivity.

The chain combines TRBV19 with TRBJ2-3, with 11 positions matching TRBD2. The sequence derives from a man between 25 and 39 years old in good health and CMV-seronegative. Sequencing was performed on PBMCs. The CDR3 loop is CASSKLAGVPDTQYF. The CDR3 bases are TGTGCCAGTAGTAAACTAGCGGGAGTTCCAGATACGCAGTATTTT.